This is a list of T cell receptor beta chains from one sample in a study of blood T cell repertoires in COVID-19. Assay used: immunoSEQ multiplex PCR; TCRdb lists only in-frame clones, some missing. This sample carries more than 200,000 clones, approximately 88% of them seen once, and the ten largest clones take roughly 6%. Specimen: peripheral blood. Receptor source: a woman in her thirties with COVID-19, enrolled during active disease. CDR3s include the opening cysteine and the closing phenylalanine or tryptophan. The order of the fields is J gene, D gene, V gene, clone size, CDR3 protein, CDR3 DNA. A D gene is named only where the DNA matches it firmly. Rows give clone size only sometimes, using once, few, many, or a class for an expanded clone.

j_call: TRBJ1-1
d_call: TRBD1
v_call: TRBV27
clone_size: -
cdr3_aa: CASSLSDRGGGTEAFF
cdr3_nt: TGTGCCAGCAGTTTATCGGACAGGGGGGGTGGAACTGAAGCTTTCTTT

j_call: TRBJ2-3
d_call: TRBD1
v_call: TRBV11-3
clone_size: -
cdr3_aa: CASSLTGIASDTQYF
cdr3_nt: TGTGCCAGCAGCTTGACAGGGATAGCGTCAGATACGCAGTATTTT

j_call: TRBJ1-6
d_call: -
v_call: TRBV3-1/TRBV3-2
clone_size: -
cdr3_aa: CASSQDLDSPLHF
cdr3_nt: TGTGCCAGCAGCCAAGATTTAGATTCACCCCTCCACTTT

j_call: TRBJ1-1
d_call: TRBD1
v_call: TRBV6-2/TRBV6-3
clone_size: -
cdr3_aa: CASSYSSGQGGVNTEAFF
cdr3_nt: TGTGCCAGCAGTTACTCTTCGGGACAGGGGGGAGTAAACACTGAAGCTTTCTTT

j_call: TRBJ1-1
d_call: -
v_call: TRBV15
clone_size: -
cdr3_aa: CATSFRETEAFF
cdr3_nt: TGTGCCACCAGTTTCAGGGAAACTGAAGCTTTCTTT

j_call: TRBJ1-5
d_call: -
v_call: TRBV10-3
clone_size: -
cdr3_aa: CAISEQGGQPQHF
cdr3_nt: TGTGCCATCAGTGAGCAGGGAGGTCAGCCCCAGCATTTT

j_call: TRBJ2-1
d_call: -
v_call: TRBV11-3
clone_size: -
cdr3_aa: CASSFQGKGFF
cdr3_nt: TGTGCCAGCAGCTTCCAGGGCAAGGGGTTCTTC

j_call: TRBJ2-2
d_call: -
v_call: TRBV5-4
clone_size: -
cdr3_aa: CASSFGTGRTGELFF
cdr3_nt: TGTGCCAGCAGCTTCGGGACGGGGAGGACCGGGGAGCTGTTTTTT

j_call: TRBJ2-5
d_call: TRBD1
v_call: TRBV5-8
clone_size: -
cdr3_aa: CASSLEDRGGQETQYF
cdr3_nt: TGTGCCAGCAGCTTGGAAGACAGGGGTGGCCAAGAGACCCAGTACTTC

j_call: TRBJ2-5
d_call: -
v_call: TRBV9
clone_size: -
cdr3_aa: CASSGGQRIQETQYF
cdr3_nt: TGTGCCAGCAGCGGAGGTCAACGAATTCAAGAGACCCAGTACTTC

j_call: TRBJ2-1
d_call: -
v_call: TRBV27
clone_size: -
cdr3_aa: CASRAGSSYNEQFF
cdr3_nt: TGTGCCAGCAGGGCGGGGAGCTCCTACAATGAGCAGTTCTTC

j_call: TRBJ1-3
d_call: TRBD1
v_call: TRBV9
clone_size: -
cdr3_aa: CASSAGGQGQPSGNTIYF
cdr3_nt: TGTGCCAGCAGCGCTGGGGGACAGGGACAACCCTCTGGAAACACCATATATTTT

j_call: TRBJ2-1
d_call: TRBD1
v_call: TRBV5-6
clone_size: -
cdr3_aa: CASSQGDRGQFF
cdr3_nt: TGTGCCAGCAGCCAAGGGGACAGGGGGCAGTTCTTC

j_call: TRBJ1-2
d_call: -
v_call: TRBV7-8
clone_size: -
cdr3_aa: CASSLAGSYGYTF
cdr3_nt: TGTGCCAGCAGCTTAGCAGGGAGCTATGGCTACACCTTC

j_call: TRBJ2-3
d_call: -
v_call: TRBV15
clone_size: -
cdr3_aa: CATSTPGGTQYF
cdr3_nt: TGTGCCACCAGCACCCCCGGGGGTACGCAGTATTTT

j_call: TRBJ2-3
d_call: -
v_call: TRBV27
clone_size: -
cdr3_aa: CASSPARTSIPHTQYF
cdr3_nt: TGTGCCAGCAGTCCCGCCCGCACTTCCATTCCCCATACGCAGTATTTT

j_call: TRBJ1-6
d_call: -
v_call: TRBV5-8
clone_size: -
cdr3_aa: CASSFRRVTPLHF
cdr3_nt: TGTGCCAGCAGCTTCCGCAGGGTTACACCCCTCCACTTT

j_call: TRBJ2-1
d_call: -
v_call: TRBV6-5
clone_size: -
cdr3_aa: CATRGGWDEQFF
cdr3_nt: TGTGCCACTCGAGGCGGGTGGGATGAGCAGTTCTTC

j_call: TRBJ1-1
d_call: -
v_call: TRBV2
clone_size: -
cdr3_aa: CASMAGSLAEAFF
cdr3_nt: TGTGCCAGCATGGCCGGGAGCTTAGCTGAAGCTTTCTTT

j_call: TRBJ2-5
d_call: TRBD2
v_call: TRBV9
clone_size: -
cdr3_aa: CASSVNVAGLQETQYF
cdr3_nt: TGTGCCAGCAGCGTAAACGTAGCGGGCCTCCAAGAGACCCAGTACTTC

j_call: TRBJ2-4
d_call: TRBD2
v_call: TRBV7-6
clone_size: -
cdr3_aa: CASSLSGGGIQYF
cdr3_nt: TGTGCCAGCAGCTTATCGGGGGGAGGCATTCAGTACTTC

j_call: TRBJ2-1
d_call: TRBD1
v_call: TRBV19
clone_size: -
cdr3_aa: CASSIDLGGQGALNEQFF
cdr3_nt: TGTGCCAGTAGTATAGATCTAGGGGGACAGGGGGCCCTCAATGAGCAGTTCTTC

j_call: TRBJ1-1
d_call: TRBD1
v_call: TRBV11-3
clone_size: -
cdr3_aa: CASRGDREGEAFF
cdr3_nt: TGTGCCAGCAGGGGGGACAGGGAAGGTGAAGCTTTCTTT

j_call: TRBJ1-2
d_call: -
v_call: TRBV28
clone_size: -
cdr3_aa: CASSSPPTANYGYTF
cdr3_nt: TGTGCCAGCAGTTCCCCCCCGACAGCCAACTATGGCTACACCTTC

j_call: TRBJ2-2
d_call: -
v_call: TRBV9
clone_size: few
cdr3_aa: CASSVAGTGELFF
cdr3_nt: TGTGCCAGCAGCGTAGCCGGGACCGGGGAGCTGTTTTTT

j_call: TRBJ1-6
d_call: -
v_call: TRBV14
clone_size: -
cdr3_aa: CASSYRVSRSPLHF
cdr3_nt: TGTGCCAGCAGCTACAGGGTTTCACGATCACCCCTCCACTTT

j_call: TRBJ1-6
d_call: -
v_call: TRBV6-2/TRBV6-3
clone_size: -
cdr3_aa: CASSYAQGNSPLHF
cdr3_nt: TGTGCCAGCAGTTACGCGCAGGGAAATTCACCCCTCCACTTT

j_call: TRBJ2-1
d_call: TRBD2
v_call: TRBV19
clone_size: -
cdr3_aa: CASSLTGGIQYEQFF
cdr3_nt: TGTGCCAGTTCCTTGACGGGGGGGATTCAATACGAGCAGTTCTTC

j_call: TRBJ2-2
d_call: TRBD2
v_call: TRBV6-2/TRBV6-3
clone_size: -
cdr3_aa: CASSYRTSGGAYTGELFF
cdr3_nt: TGTGCCAGCAGTTATCGGACTAGCGGGGGGGCGTACACCGGGGAGCTGTTTTTT

j_call: TRBJ1-4
d_call: -
v_call: TRBV6-2/TRBV6-3
clone_size: -
cdr3_aa: CASSPQGTAREKLFF
cdr3_nt: TGTGCCAGCAGTCCGCAGGGGACCGCGCGTGAAAAACTGTTTTTT

j_call: TRBJ1-1
d_call: -
v_call: TRBV6-6
clone_size: -
cdr3_aa: CASSSSQSNTEAFF
cdr3_nt: TGTGCCAGCAGTTCGTCACAGTCGAACACTGAAGCTTTCTTT

j_call: TRBJ2-1
d_call: TRBD2
v_call: TRBV9
clone_size: once
cdr3_aa: CASSVGAGEKNEQFF
cdr3_nt: TGTGCCAGCAGCGTAGGAGCGGGAGAGAAAAATGAGCAGTTCTTC

j_call: TRBJ1-5
d_call: TRBD1
v_call: TRBV19
clone_size: -
cdr3_aa: CASSIQQGTRQPQHF
cdr3_nt: TGTGCCAGTAGTATTCAACAGGGGACGCGACAGCCCCAGCATTTT

j_call: TRBJ1-2
d_call: -
v_call: TRBV15
clone_size: -
cdr3_aa: CATSTRRGGALGYTF
cdr3_nt: TGTGCCACCAGCACTCGGAGGGGCGGGGCCCTTGGCTACACCTTC

j_call: TRBJ1-4
d_call: TRBD1
v_call: TRBV6-5
clone_size: once
cdr3_aa: CASRGTGGNEKLFF
cdr3_nt: TGTGCCAGCAGGGGGACAGGTGGGAATGAAAAACTGTTTTTT

j_call: TRBJ1-1
d_call: -
v_call: TRBV9
clone_size: -
cdr3_aa: CASSVDRANTEAFF
cdr3_nt: TGTGCCAGCAGCGTAGACAGGGCGAACACTGAAGCTTTCTTT

j_call: TRBJ1-1
d_call: -
v_call: TRBV5-1
clone_size: -
cdr3_aa: CASSLAPGMDTEAFF
cdr3_nt: TGCGCCAGCAGCTTGGCCCCGGGGATGGACACTGAAGCTTTCTTT

j_call: TRBJ1-2
d_call: -
v_call: TRBV3-1/TRBV3-2
clone_size: -
cdr3_aa: CASSQDIGTPHGYTF
cdr3_nt: TGTGCCAGCAGCCAAGATATCGGGACACCTCATGGCTACACCTTC

j_call: TRBJ2-7
d_call: -
v_call: TRBV6-2/TRBV6-3
clone_size: -
cdr3_aa: CASSLVGEAQYF
cdr3_nt: TGTGCCAGCAGTTTGGTGGGGGAGGCGCAGTACTTC

j_call: TRBJ2-5
d_call: -
v_call: TRBV7-9
clone_size: -
cdr3_aa: CASSPGPRRETQYF
cdr3_nt: TGTGCCAGCAGCCCAGGGCCCCGGCGAGAGACCCAGTACTTC

j_call: TRBJ2-3
d_call: -
v_call: TRBV21-1
clone_size: -
cdr3_aa: CASSAYRYTQYF
cdr3_nt: TGTGCCAGCAGTGCCTACAGGTATACGCAGTATTTT

j_call: TRBJ1-2
d_call: TRBD1
v_call: TRBV7-2
clone_size: -
cdr3_aa: CASSFPLTGGDGYTF
cdr3_nt: TGTGCCAGCAGCTTTCCCTTGACAGGGGGCGATGGCTACACCTTC

j_call: TRBJ2-5
d_call: -
v_call: TRBV9
clone_size: -
cdr3_aa: CASSRGKRTWGETQYF
cdr3_nt: TGTGCCAGCAGTCGGGGAAAGCGGACCTGGGGAGAGACCCAGTACTTC

j_call: TRBJ2-5
d_call: TRBD2
v_call: TRBV18
clone_size: -
cdr3_aa: CASSPRYGTSGSQETQYF
cdr3_nt: TGTGCCAGCTCACCACGGTACGGGACTAGCGGGTCACAAGAGACCCAGTACTTC

j_call: TRBJ1-1
d_call: -
v_call: TRBV6-5
clone_size: few
cdr3_aa: CASSPGHMNTEAFF
cdr3_nt: TGTGCCAGCAGTCCGGGACACATGAACACTGAAGCTTTCTTT

j_call: TRBJ2-3
d_call: TRBD2
v_call: TRBV11-3
clone_size: -
cdr3_aa: CASSPDIAGPSTDTQYF
cdr3_nt: TGTGCCAGCAGCCCCGACATAGCGGGACCTAGCACAGATACGCAGTATTTT

j_call: TRBJ1-3
d_call: -
v_call: TRBV10-2
clone_size: -
cdr3_aa: CATYLRQDTGNTIYF
cdr3_nt: TGCGCCACATACCTTCGACAGGACACTGGAAACACCATATATTTT

j_call: TRBJ1-2
d_call: -
v_call: TRBV18
clone_size: -
cdr3_aa: CASSPRESYGYTF
cdr3_nt: TGTGCCAGCTCACCACGAGAATCCTATGGCTACACCTTC

j_call: TRBJ1-1
d_call: -
v_call: TRBV5-6
clone_size: -
cdr3_aa: CASSSVGQMNTEAFF
cdr3_nt: TGTGCCAGCAGCTCCGTTGGGCAGATGAACACTGAAGCTTTCTTT